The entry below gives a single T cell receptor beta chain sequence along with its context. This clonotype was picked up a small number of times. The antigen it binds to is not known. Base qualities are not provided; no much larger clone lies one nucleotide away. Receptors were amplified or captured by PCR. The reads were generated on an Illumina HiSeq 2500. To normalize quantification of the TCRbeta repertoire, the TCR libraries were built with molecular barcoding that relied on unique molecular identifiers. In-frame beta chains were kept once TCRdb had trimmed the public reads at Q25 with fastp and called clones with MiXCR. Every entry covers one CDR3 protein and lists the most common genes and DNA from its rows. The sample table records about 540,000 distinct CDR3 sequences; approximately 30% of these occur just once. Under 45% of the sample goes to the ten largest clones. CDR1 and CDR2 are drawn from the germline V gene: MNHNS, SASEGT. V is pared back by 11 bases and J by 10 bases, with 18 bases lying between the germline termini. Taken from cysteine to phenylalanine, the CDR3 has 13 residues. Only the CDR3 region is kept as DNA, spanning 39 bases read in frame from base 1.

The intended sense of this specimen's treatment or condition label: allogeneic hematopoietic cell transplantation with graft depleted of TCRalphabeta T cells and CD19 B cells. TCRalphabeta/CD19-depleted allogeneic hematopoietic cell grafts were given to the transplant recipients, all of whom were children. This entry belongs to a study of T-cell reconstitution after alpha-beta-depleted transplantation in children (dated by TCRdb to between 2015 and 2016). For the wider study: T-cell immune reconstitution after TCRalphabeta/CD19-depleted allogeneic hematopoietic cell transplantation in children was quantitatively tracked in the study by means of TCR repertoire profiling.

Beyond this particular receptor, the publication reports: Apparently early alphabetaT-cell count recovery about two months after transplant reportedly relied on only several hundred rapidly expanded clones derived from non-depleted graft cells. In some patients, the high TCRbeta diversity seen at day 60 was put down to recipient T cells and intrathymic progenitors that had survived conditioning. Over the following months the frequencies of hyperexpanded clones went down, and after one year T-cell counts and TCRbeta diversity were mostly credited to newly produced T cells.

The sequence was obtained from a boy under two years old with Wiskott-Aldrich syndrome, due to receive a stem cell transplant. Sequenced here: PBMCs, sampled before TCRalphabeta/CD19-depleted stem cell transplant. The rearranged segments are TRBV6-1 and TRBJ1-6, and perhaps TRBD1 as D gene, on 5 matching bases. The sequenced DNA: TGTGCCGGTAGACAGAACCAAGACTCACCCCTCCACTTT. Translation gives CAGRQNQDSPLHF.